Listed below are T cell receptor beta chains from one sample, sequenced in a study of shared T cell receptors in the human thymus. Profiled with immunoSEQ multiplex PCR; TCRdb holds only in-frame clones, not every one. The data hold hundreds of thousands of clones, with around 87% observed a single time. These data were likewise used in another study, on human thymus T cells.

Sequencing input: thymocytes. Receptor source: a boy under two years old with a congenital heart defect. Each CDR3 is given with its conserved first and last residue. D genes are given only for firm matches. A row's size may be missing; if present it is once, few, many or a size class.

clone size: few; V gene: TRBV4-1; D gene: NA; J gene: TRBJ1-2; CDR3 protein: CASSLSSGTNYGYTF; CDR3 DNA: TGCGCCAGCAGCCTTAGCTCCGGGACAAACTATGGCTACACCTTC
clone size: NA; V gene: TRBV6-1; D gene: TRBD2; J gene: TRBJ2-3; CDR3 protein: CASSEGGGGTDTQYF; CDR3 DNA: TGTGCCAGCAGTGAAGGCGGCGGGGGAACAGATACGCAGTATTTT
clone size: NA; V gene: TRBV27; D gene: NA; J gene: TRBJ1-1; CDR3 protein: CASSYGRGVTEAFF; CDR3 DNA: TGTGCCAGCAGTTACGGGCGGGGTGTTACTGAAGCTTTCTTT
clone size: NA; V gene: TRBV25-1; D gene: TRBD2; J gene: TRBJ2-5; CDR3 protein: CASSGLAGGPGETQYF; CDR3 DNA: TGTGCCAGCTCGGGACTAGCGGGGGGGCCGGGCGAGACCCAGTACTTC
clone size: NA; V gene: TRBV28; D gene: NA; J gene: TRBJ2-7; CDR3 protein: CASSAGPAGYEQYF; CDR3 DNA: TGTGCCAGCAGTGCCGGGCCCGCGGGCTACGAGCAGTACTTC
clone size: few; V gene: TRBV19; D gene: TRBD1; J gene: TRBJ1-5; CDR3 protein: CASLAGTGNQPQHF; CDR3 DNA: TGTGCCAGCCTCGCCGGGACAGGCAATCAGCCCCAGCATTTT
clone size: once; V gene: TRBV9; D gene: TRBD2; J gene: TRBJ2-3; CDR3 protein: CASSVALGAGSTDTQYF; CDR3 DNA: TGTGCCAGCAGCGTAGCTCTAGGAGCGGGGAGCACAGATACGCAGTATTTT
clone size: NA; V gene: TRBV28; D gene: NA; J gene: TRBJ1-2; CDR3 protein: CASSFKEYGYTF; CDR3 DNA: TGTGCCAGCAGTTTCAAGGAGTATGGCTACACCTTC
clone size: NA; V gene: TRBV10-2; D gene: NA; J gene: TRBJ2-5; CDR3 protein: CAPHGNRGETQYF; CDR3 DNA: TGCGCCCCCCACGGTAATAGGGGGGAGACCCAGTACTTC
clone size: once; V gene: TRBV5-5; D gene: NA; J gene: TRBJ1-2; CDR3 protein: CASTPRTAKNYGYTF; CDR3 DNA: TGTGCCAGCACCCCCAGGACAGCCAAGAACTATGGCTACACCTTC
clone size: NA; V gene: TRBV29-1; D gene: TRBD1; J gene: TRBJ1-1; CDR3 protein: CSVGGQGPHTEAFF; CDR3 DNA: TGCAGCGTTGGGGGACAGGGACCCCACACTGAAGCTTTCTTT
clone size: NA; V gene: TRBV29-1; D gene: NA; J gene: TRBJ2-2; CDR3 protein: CSVTGLERTGELFF; CDR3 DNA: TGCAGCGTGACAGGACTAGAAAGAACCGGGGAGCTGTTTTTT
clone size: NA; V gene: TRBV7-9; D gene: TRBD1; J gene: TRBJ1-1; CDR3 protein: CASVDRGGTEAFF; CDR3 DNA: TGTGCCAGCGTAGACAGGGGCGGCACTGAAGCTTTCTTT
clone size: NA; V gene: TRBV4-3; D gene: NA; J gene: TRBJ1-4; CDR3 protein: CASSQPDSEKLFF; CDR3 DNA: TGCGCCAGCAGCCAACCGGACAGTGAAAAACTGTTTTTT
clone size: NA; V gene: TRBV7-9; D gene: TRBD1; J gene: TRBJ1-3; CDR3 protein: CASSTSRDSASGNTIYF; CDR3 DNA: TGTGCCAGCAGCACTTCCCGGGACAGCGCCTCTGGAAACACCATATATTTT
clone size: NA; V gene: TRBV28; D gene: NA; J gene: TRBJ2-1; CDR3 protein: CASSLSQGGDEQFF; CDR3 DNA: TGTGCCAGCAGTTTAAGTCAGGGCGGGGATGAGCAGTTCTTC
clone size: NA; V gene: TRBV4-3; D gene: TRBD2; J gene: TRBJ2-7; CDR3 protein: CASSQGKNEREVYEQYF; CDR3 DNA: TGCGCCAGCAGCCAAGGGAAAAACGAGCGGGAGGTCTACGAGCAGTACTTC
clone size: NA; V gene: TRBV4-1; D gene: NA; J gene: TRBJ1-5; CDR3 protein: CASSQDHRERGRDNQPQHF; CDR3 DNA: TGCGCCAGCAGCCAAGATCACAGGGAGAGAGGGCGTGATAATCAGCCCCAGCATTTT
clone size: NA; V gene: TRBV7-6; D gene: NA; J gene: TRBJ1-3; CDR3 protein: CASSLGASGNTIYF; CDR3 DNA: TGTGCCAGCAGCCTAGGGGCTTCTGGAAACACCATATATTTT
clone size: NA; V gene: TRBV11-2; D gene: TRBD1; J gene: TRBJ1-1; CDR3 protein: CASSMGQVNTEAFF; CDR3 DNA: TGTGCCAGCAGTATGGGACAGGTAAACACTGAAGCTTTCTTT
clone size: NA; V gene: TRBV6-1; D gene: NA; J gene: TRBJ1-5; CDR3 protein: CASSDRGRGNQPQHF; CDR3 DNA: TGTGCCAGCAGTGACAGGGGCAGGGGCAATCAGCCCCAGCATTTT
clone size: NA; V gene: TRBV28; D gene: NA; J gene: TRBJ2-5; CDR3 protein: CASNSSGEMKTQYF; CDR3 DNA: TGTGCCAGCAATTCCTCGGGGGAGATGAAGACCCAGTACTTC
clone size: NA; V gene: TRBV16; D gene: NA; J gene: TRBJ1-4; CDR3 protein: CASSRHRGPHNEKLFF; CDR3 DNA: TGTGCCAGCAGCCGCCACCGGGGTCCACATAATGAAAAACTGTTTTTT
clone size: once; V gene: TRBV5-6; D gene: NA; J gene: TRBJ2-7; CDR3 protein: CASSRGTYEQYF; CDR3 DNA: TGTGCCAGCAGCCGGGGAACTTACGAGCAGTACTTC
clone size: NA; V gene: TRBV7-6; D gene: NA; J gene: TRBJ2-7; CDR3 protein: CASSQKGELGYEQYF; CDR3 DNA: TGTGCCAGCAGTCAAAAGGGGGAGTTAGGCTACGAGCAGTACTTC
clone size: NA; V gene: TRBV7-2; D gene: NA; J gene: TRBJ1-6; CDR3 protein: CASSSGPSGGIYNSPLHF; CDR3 DNA: TGTGCCAGCAGCTCCGGGCCGTCCGGGGGGATATATAATTCACCCCTCCACTTT
clone size: NA; V gene: TRBV7-8; D gene: TRBD1; J gene: TRBJ2-7; CDR3 protein: CASSLPSNRDRRSYEQYF; CDR3 DNA: TGTGCCAGCAGCTTACCCTCCAACCGGGACAGAAGAAGCTACGAGCAGTACTTC
clone size: few; V gene: TRBV27; D gene: NA; J gene: TRBJ2-3; CDR3 protein: CASSFQGHRTDTQYF; CDR3 DNA: TGTGCCAGCAGTTTTCAGGGTCACCGCACAGATACGCAGTATTTT
clone size: NA; V gene: TRBV15; D gene: TRBD2; J gene: TRBJ2-1; CDR3 protein: CATSRSPWPPSGRAILPYNEQFF; CDR3 DNA: TGTGCCACCAGCCGCTCCCCCTGGCCCCCGAGCGGGAGGGCCATACTCCCCTACAATGAGCAGTTCTTC
clone size: NA; V gene: TRBV27; D gene: NA; J gene: TRBJ2-3; CDR3 protein: CASSPRTDTQYF; CDR3 DNA: TGTGCCAGCAGTCCTCGCACAGATACGCAGTATTTT
clone size: NA; V gene: TRBV29-1; D gene: TRBD2; J gene: TRBJ2-1; CDR3 protein: CSVEGTSGNEQFF; CDR3 DNA: TGCAGCGTTGAAGGGACTAGCGGCAATGAGCAGTTCTTC
clone size: NA; V gene: TRBV6-5; D gene: NA; J gene: TRBJ2-7; CDR3 protein: CASSSPPQGSYEQYF; CDR3 DNA: TGTGCCAGCAGCTCTCCCCCTCAGGGCTCCTACGAGCAGTACTTC
clone size: NA; V gene: TRBV29-1; D gene: NA; J gene: TRBJ1-1; CDR3 protein: CSVASRTEAFF; CDR3 DNA: TGCAGCGTAGCCTCCCGCACTGAAGCTTTCTTT
clone size: NA; V gene: TRBV25-1; D gene: TRBD1; J gene: TRBJ2-1; CDR3 protein: CASSAGQGTTYNEQFF; CDR3 DNA: TGTGCCAGCAGTGCAGGACAGGGGACGACCTACAATGAGCAGTTCTTC
clone size: NA; V gene: TRBV2; D gene: NA; J gene: TRBJ2-1; CDR3 protein: CASTSGLETYNEQFF; CDR3 DNA: TGTGCCAGCACCTCGGGACTCGAGACCTACAATGAGCAGTTCTTC
clone size: NA; V gene: TRBV9; D gene: NA; J gene: TRBJ1-1; CDR3 protein: CASSVYREGSTEAFF; CDR3 DNA: TGTGCCAGCAGCGTGTACAGGGAAGGTAGCACTGAAGCTTTCTTT
clone size: few; V gene: TRBV28; D gene: TRBD1; J gene: TRBJ2-7; CDR3 protein: CASSPTDRAQRTYEQYF; CDR3 DNA: TGTGCCAGCAGCCCTACGGACAGGGCCCAGCGGACCTACGAGCAGTACTTC
clone size: NA; V gene: TRBV5-6; D gene: TRBD2; J gene: TRBJ2-2; CDR3 protein: CASSSTSGGGGELFF; CDR3 DNA: TGTGCCAGCAGCTCCACTAGCGGGGGAGGCGGGGAGCTGTTTTTT
clone size: NA; V gene: TRBV15; D gene: TRBD1; J gene: TRBJ2-6; CDR3 protein: CATSRIIRTGGPPGANVLTF; CDR3 DNA: TGTGCCACCAGCAGAATTATTAGGACAGGGGGCCCTCCTGGGGCCAACGTCCTGACTTTC
clone size: few; V gene: TRBV4-1; D gene: TRBD1; J gene: TRBJ1-2; CDR3 protein: CASSQDTVQGEGYGYTF; CDR3 DNA: TGCGCCAGCAGCCAAGATACCGTCCAGGGGGAAGGCTATGGCTACACCTTC
clone size: NA; V gene: TRBV30; D gene: NA; J gene: TRBJ1-3; CDR3 protein: CAWRKHRSSGNTIYF; CDR3 DNA: TGTGCCTGGAGAAAACACAGGAGCTCTGGAAACACCATATATTTT
clone size: NA; V gene: TRBV5-1; D gene: TRBD2; J gene: TRBJ2-2; CDR3 protein: CASSLASGGAWTGELFF; CDR3 DNA: TGCGCCAGCAGCTTGGCGAGCGGGGGGGCCTGGACCGGGGAGCTGTTTTTT
clone size: NA; V gene: TRBV20-1; D gene: NA; J gene: TRBJ1-1; CDR3 protein: CSTLTGVEAFF; CDR3 DNA: TGCAGCACCTTGACCGGGGTCGAAGCTTTCTTT
clone size: NA; V gene: TRBV28; D gene: TRBD2; J gene: TRBJ2-7; CDR3 protein: CASSSKVRGGLAGTNSSYEQYF; CDR3 DNA: TGTGCCAGCAGTTCGAAAGTCCGGGGGGGACTAGCGGGTACAAACAGCTCCTACGAGCAGTACTTC
clone size: NA; V gene: TRBV30; D gene: TRBD2; J gene: TRBJ2-2; CDR3 protein: CATSASGGPTVYTGELFF; CDR3 DNA: TGTGCCACCTCGGCTAGCGGGGGGCCTACCGTGTACACCGGGGAGCTGTTTTTT
clone size: NA; V gene: TRBV5-1; D gene: NA; J gene: TRBJ2-7; CDR3 protein: CASSLVSDSYEQYF; CDR3 DNA: TGCGCCAGCAGCTTGGTTAGCGACTCTTACGAGCAGTACTTC
clone size: NA; V gene: TRBV5-6; D gene: TRBD2; J gene: TRBJ2-5; CDR3 protein: CASSLALAGLQETQYF; CDR3 DNA: TGTGCCAGCAGCTTGGCCCTAGCGGGTCTCCAAGAGACCCAGTACTTC
clone size: NA; V gene: TRBV30; D gene: TRBD2; J gene: TRBJ2-3; CDR3 protein: CAWSKLRAGVADTQYF; CDR3 DNA: TGTGCCTGGAGTAAGCTTCGAGCGGGAGTTGCAGATACGCAGTATTTT
clone size: few; V gene: TRBV11-3; D gene: TRBD2; J gene: TRBJ2-7; CDR3 protein: CASSLSSGYYEQYF; CDR3 DNA: TGTGCCAGCAGCTTATCTAGCGGGTACTACGAGCAGTACTTC
clone size: NA; V gene: TRBV5-8; D gene: NA; J gene: TRBJ1-2; CDR3 protein: CASSSPRRFDGYGYTF; CDR3 DNA: TGTGCCAGCAGCTCTCCTCGGCGCTTCGACGGGTATGGCTACACCTTC
clone size: NA; V gene: TRBV5-8; D gene: TRBD1; J gene: TRBJ2-5; CDR3 protein: CASSLDTGTGLQETQYF; CDR3 DNA: TGTGCCAGCAGCTTGGATACCGGGACAGGCCTCCAAGAGACCCAGTACTTC